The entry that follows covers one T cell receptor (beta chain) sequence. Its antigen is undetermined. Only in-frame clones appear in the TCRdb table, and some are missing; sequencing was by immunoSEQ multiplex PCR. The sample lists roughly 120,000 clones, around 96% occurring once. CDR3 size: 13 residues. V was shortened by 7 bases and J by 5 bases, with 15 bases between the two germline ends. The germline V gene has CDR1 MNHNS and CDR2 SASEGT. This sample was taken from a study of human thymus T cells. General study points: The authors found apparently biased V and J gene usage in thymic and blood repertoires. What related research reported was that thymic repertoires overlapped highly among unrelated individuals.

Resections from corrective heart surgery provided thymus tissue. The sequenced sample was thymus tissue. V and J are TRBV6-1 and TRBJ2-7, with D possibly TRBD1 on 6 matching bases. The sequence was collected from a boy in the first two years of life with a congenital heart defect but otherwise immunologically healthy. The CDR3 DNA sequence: TGTGCCAGCAAAGAGGCAGGGGTAGACGAGCAGTACTTC. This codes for CASKEAGVDEQYF.